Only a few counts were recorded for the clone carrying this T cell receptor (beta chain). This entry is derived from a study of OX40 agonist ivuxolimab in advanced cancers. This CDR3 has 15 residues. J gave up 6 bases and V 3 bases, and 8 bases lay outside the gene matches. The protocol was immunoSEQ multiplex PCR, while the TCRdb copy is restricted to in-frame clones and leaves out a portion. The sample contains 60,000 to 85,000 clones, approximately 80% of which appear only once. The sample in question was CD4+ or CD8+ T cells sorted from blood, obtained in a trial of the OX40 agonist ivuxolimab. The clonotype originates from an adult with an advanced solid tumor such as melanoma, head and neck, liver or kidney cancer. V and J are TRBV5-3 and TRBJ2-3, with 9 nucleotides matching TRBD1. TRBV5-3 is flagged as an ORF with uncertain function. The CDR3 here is CARSWDRDLADTQYF. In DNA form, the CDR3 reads TGTGCCAGAAGCTGGGACAGGGACCTGGCGGATACGCAGTATTTT.